These 6 T cell receptor beta chains came from one sample sequenced in a study of regulatory T cells in long-lasting Graves disease. To make TCR beta libraries, researchers used iRepertoire HTBI primers and Arm-PCR of CDR3 regions. TCRdb fed the multiplex PCR reads into MiXCR, producing one record per CDR3 protein. Of 400,000 or so distinct CDR3 sequences in the sample, 20% were seen once. Indicated time point: persistent/refractory GD, antithyroid drugs over 5 years with positive TRAb. There was RNA extracted from PBMCs, and the TCR library was made from it. Here the sequenced sample was peripheral blood mononuclear cells (PBMCs), taken when the disease was refractory, from a patient treated with antithyroid drugs. These TCRs come from a female donor with Graves disease.

This clonotype was detected only a few times. Mismatch with germline at one junction end may stem from a read error. This chain joins TRBV6-5 and TRBJ2-7, with D possibly being TRBD2 (5 bases). The CDR3 length is 15 residues. Germline V CDR1 and CDR2: MNHEY, SVGAGI. The DNA for the CDR3 is TGTGCCAGCAGTTACTCTCACCTAGCCACCTACGAGCTGTACTTC. Protein product: CASSYSHLATYELYF.

The count of this clonotype is one. The V and J genes are TRBV5-1 and TRBJ1-1; D gene uncertain. The CDR3 is made up of 14 amino acids. The germline V and J ends were trimmed by 4 bases and 6 bases, with 16 bases remaining between them. Germline V gene data show CDR1 as SGHRS and CDR2 as YFSETQ. The chain's CDR3 is CASSKLPGSPEAFF. The CDR3 nucleotides are TGCGCCAGCAGCAAACTCCCGGGATCTCCTGAAGCTTTCTTT.

The chain combines TRBV19 with TRBJ1-2; a possible D gene is TRBD1 (6 bases). The V end was cut by 5 bases, the J end by 5 bases, with 15 bases between. Germline CDR1 is LNHDA and CDR2 is SQIVND (reference sequence). The CDR3 covers 14 residues. In DNA, the CDR3 is TGTGCCAGTAGTCGTGCAGGGGCCGCTTATGGCTACACCTTC. It specifies CASSRAGAAYGYTF.

This clonotype has ten or more counts. The chain combines TRBV12-3 or TRBV12-4 with TRBJ1-2, with 8 nucleotides matching TRBD1. The trim removed 5 bases at V and 7 bases at J, leaving 15 bases unmatched. This CDR3 has 16 residues. CDR3 bases: TGTGCCAGCAGTAAAGGAAAGGACAGGGTATTTGGTGGCTACACCTTC. Translating it yields CASSKGKDRVFGGYTF.

This clonotype was seen many times. The chain employs TRBV12-3 or TRBV12-4 and TRBJ2-7, with 8 bases matching TRBD1. V shed 4 bases, J shed 4 bases, and the junction held 6 bases outside the gene matches. This CDR3 spans 14 amino acids. DNA for the CDR3: TGTGCCAGCAGTTCCGCCGGGACAGGATACGAGCAGTACTTC. Protein: CASSSAGTGYEQYF.

This clonotype has more than one count but fewer than ten. The rearrangement links TRBV6-1 to TRBJ1-5; D is undetermined. V was clipped by 5 bases and J by 2 bases, with 10 bases between them. The CDR3 has 14 residues. Germline CDR1 and CDR2: MNHNS and SASEGT. CDR3 amino acids: CASSSLAGNQPQHF. CDR3 DNA sequence: TGTGCCAGCAGTAGTTTGGCAGGCAATCAGCCCCAGCATTTT.